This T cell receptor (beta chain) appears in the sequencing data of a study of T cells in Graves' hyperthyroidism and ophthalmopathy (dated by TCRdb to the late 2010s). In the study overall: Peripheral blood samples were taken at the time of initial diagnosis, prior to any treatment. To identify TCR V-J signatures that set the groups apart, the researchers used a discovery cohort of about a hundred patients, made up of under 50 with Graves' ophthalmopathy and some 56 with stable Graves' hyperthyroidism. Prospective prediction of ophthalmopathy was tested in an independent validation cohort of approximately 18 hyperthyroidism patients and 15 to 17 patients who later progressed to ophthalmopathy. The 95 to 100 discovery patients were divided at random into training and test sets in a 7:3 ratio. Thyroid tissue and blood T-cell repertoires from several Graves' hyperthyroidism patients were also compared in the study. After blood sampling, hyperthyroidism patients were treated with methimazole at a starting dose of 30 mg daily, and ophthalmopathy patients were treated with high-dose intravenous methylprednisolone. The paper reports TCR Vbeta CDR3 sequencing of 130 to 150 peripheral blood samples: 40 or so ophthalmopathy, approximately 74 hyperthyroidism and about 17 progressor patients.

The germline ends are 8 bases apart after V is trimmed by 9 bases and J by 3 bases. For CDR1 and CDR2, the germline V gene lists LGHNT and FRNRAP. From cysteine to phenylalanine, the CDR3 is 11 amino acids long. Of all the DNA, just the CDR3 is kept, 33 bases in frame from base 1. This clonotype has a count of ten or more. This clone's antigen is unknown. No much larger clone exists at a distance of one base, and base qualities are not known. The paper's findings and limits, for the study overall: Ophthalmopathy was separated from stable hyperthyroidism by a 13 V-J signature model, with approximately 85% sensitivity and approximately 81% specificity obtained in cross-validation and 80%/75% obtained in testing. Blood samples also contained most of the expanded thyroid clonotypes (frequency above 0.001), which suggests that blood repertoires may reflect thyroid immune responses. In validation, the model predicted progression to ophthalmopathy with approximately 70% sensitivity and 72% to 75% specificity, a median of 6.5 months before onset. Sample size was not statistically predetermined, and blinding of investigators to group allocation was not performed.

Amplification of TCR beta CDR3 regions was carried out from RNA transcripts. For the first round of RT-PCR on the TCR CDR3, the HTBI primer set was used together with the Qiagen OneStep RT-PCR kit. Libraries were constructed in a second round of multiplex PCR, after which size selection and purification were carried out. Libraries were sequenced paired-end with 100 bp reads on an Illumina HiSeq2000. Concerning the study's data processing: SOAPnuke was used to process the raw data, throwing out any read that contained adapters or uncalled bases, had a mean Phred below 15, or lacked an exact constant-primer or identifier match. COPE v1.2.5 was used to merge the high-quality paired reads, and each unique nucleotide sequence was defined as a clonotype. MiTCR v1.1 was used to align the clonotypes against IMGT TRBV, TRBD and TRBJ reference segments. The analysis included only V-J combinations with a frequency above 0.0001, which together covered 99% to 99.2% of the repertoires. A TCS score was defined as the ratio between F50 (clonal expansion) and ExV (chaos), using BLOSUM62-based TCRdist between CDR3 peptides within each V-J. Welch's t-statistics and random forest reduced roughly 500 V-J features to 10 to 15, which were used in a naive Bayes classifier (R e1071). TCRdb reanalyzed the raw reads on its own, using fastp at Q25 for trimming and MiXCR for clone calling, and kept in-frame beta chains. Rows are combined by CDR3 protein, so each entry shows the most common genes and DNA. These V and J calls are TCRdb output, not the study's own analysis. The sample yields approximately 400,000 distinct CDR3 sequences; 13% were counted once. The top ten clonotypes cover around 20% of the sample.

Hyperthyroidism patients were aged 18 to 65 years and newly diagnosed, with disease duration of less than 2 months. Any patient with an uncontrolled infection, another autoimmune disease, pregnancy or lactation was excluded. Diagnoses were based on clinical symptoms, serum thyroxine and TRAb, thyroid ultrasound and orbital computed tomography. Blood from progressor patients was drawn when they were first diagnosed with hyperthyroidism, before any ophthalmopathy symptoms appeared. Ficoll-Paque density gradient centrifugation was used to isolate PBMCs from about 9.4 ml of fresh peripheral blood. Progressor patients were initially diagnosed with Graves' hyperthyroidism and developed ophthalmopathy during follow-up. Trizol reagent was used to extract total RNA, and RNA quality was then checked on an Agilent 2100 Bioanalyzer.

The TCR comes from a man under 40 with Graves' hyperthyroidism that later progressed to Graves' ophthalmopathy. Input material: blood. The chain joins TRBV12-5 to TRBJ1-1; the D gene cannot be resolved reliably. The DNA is TGTGCTAGCGAGAGTTACACTGAAGCTTTCTTT. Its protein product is CASESYTEAFF. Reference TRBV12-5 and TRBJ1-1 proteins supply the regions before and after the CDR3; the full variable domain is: DARVTQTPRHKVTEMGQEVTMRCQPILGHNTVFWYRQTMMQGLELLAYFRNRAPLDDSGMPKDRFSAEMPDATLATLKIQPSEPRDSAVYFCASESYTEAFFGQGTRLTVV.